Presented here are 8 T cell receptor beta chains from one specimen sequenced in a study of T cells after yellow fever vaccination. TCRdb re-analysed the 5' RACE reads in MiXCR, keeping a single row per CDR3 protein. The profile shows some 97,000 distinct CDR3 sequences, 5.8% of them singletons. The sequences come from CD8+ T cells sorted from PBMCs, collected 10 days after the yellow fever booster vaccination. The receptors shown here come from a man between 18 and 29 years old who received the YFV17D yellow fever vaccine.

The chain couples TRBV5-1 to TRBJ1-1, with D possibly matching TRBD1 (5 bases). Trimming pared 1 base from V and 4 bases from J, leaving 14 bases between. The germline V gene has CDR1 SGHRS and CDR2 YFSETQ. The CDR3 runs 15 residues. This chain's CDR3 is CASSLRRQGATEAFF. Here the CDR3 DNA reads TGCGCCAGCAGCTTGAGGCGTCAGGGTGCCACTGAAGCTTTCTTT. Full variable domain (rest looked up from reference TRBV5-1 and TRBJ1-1): KAGVTQTPRYLIKTRGQQVTLSCSPISGHRSVSWYQQTPGQGLQFLFEYFSETQRNKGNFPGRFSGRQFSNSRSEMNVSTLELGDSALYLCASSLRRQGATEAFFGQGTRLTVV.

The chain links TRBV20-1 to TRBJ1-1, with D unclear. V was shortened by 2 bases and J by 1 base, with 8 bases between the two germline ends. Germline CDR1 is DFQATT and CDR2 is SNEGSKA (reference sequence). The CDR3 loop spans 13 amino acids. CDR3 coding DNA: TGCAGTGCTAGATACCATTCGAACACTGAAGCTTTCTTT. Its protein product is CSARYHSNTEAFF.

The table lists this clonotype with a few counts. CDR3 DNA sequence: TGCGCCAGCAGCCCCCGCCCGGGACAGGGGACTCACGAGCAGTACTTC. It yields the protein CASSPRPGQGTHEQYF. V gene TRBV4-3 combines with J gene TRBJ2-7; TRBD1 agrees at 10 bases. Trimming at V came to 4 bases and at J to 5 bases, leaving 11 bases not matched to a gene. The CDR3 extends over 16 amino acids. Per germline, CDR1 LGHNA and CDR2 YSLEER.

This clonotype was seen a handful of times. The genes are TRBV7-6 and TRBJ2-5; 12 bases line up with TRBD2. This CDR3 contains 17 residues. V was clipped by 5 bases and J by 5 bases; unmatched bases: 12. CDR1 is SGHVS and CDR2 is FNYEAQ in the germline V gene. Here the CDR3 DNA reads TGTGCCAGCAGCAAACCCGCGACTAGCGGGGGCGGGGAGACCCAGTACTTC. Its translation: CASSKPATSGGGETQYF.

This clonotype was detected only a few times. The rearrangement joins TRBV6-5 to TRBJ2-7; 10 nucleotides align to TRBD1. Unmatched junction bases numbered 11, after V lost 6 bases and J lost 9 bases. The CDR3 sequence is 14 residues long. Per germline, CDR1 MNHEY and CDR2 SVGAGI. This chain's CDR3 is CASSSGQGDSRQYF. Here the CDR3 DNA reads TGTGCCAGCAGCTCCGGACAGGGGGATTCGCGGCAGTACTTC.

This clonotype was seen a handful of times. The CDR3 here is CATRPPSGGANEQFF. CDR3 nucleotides: TGTGCCACCCGTCCTCCCAGCGGGGGGGCCAATGAGCAGTTCTTC. This rearrangement joins TRBV27 to TRBJ2-1; TRBD2 matches at 10 bases. CDR3 length: 15 residues. CDR1 is MNHEY, CDR2 SMNVEV, per germline (reference sequence). V shed 10 bases, J shed 6 bases, and the junction held 12 bases outside the gene matches.

This rearrangement joins TRBV6-5 to TRBJ1-2, with D uncertain. CDR1 and CDR2 (germline): MNHEY, SVGAGI. There are 18 residues in the CDR3. Trimming pared 0 bases from V and 2 bases from J, leaving 19 bases between. CDR3 in DNA: TGTGCCAGCAGTTACTCGAGTTTGGTGGGAACGGCGAACTATGGCTACACCTTC. This gives the protein CASSYSSLVGTANYGYTF.

This clonotype was recorded a few times. The V and J genes are TRBV3-1 and TRBJ1-4; D not resolved. Trimming stripped 1 base from V and 0 bases from J, with 12 bases between. Germline-derived CDR1 and CDR2 are LGHDT and YNNKEL (reference sequence). This CDR3 is built from 17 residues. The chain's CDR3 is CASSQVWQRSTNEKLFF. The DNA for the CDR3 is TGTGCCAGCAGCCAAGTTTGGCAGAGGTCAACTAATGAAAAACTGTTTTTT. The variable domain in full, with the rest retrieved from reference TRBV3-1 and TRBJ1-4, is DTAVSQTPKYLVTQMGNDKSIKCEQNLGHDTMYWYKQDSKKFLKIMFSYNNKELIINETVPNRFSPKSPDKAHLNLHINSLELGDSAVYFCASSQVWQRSTNEKLFFGSGTQLSVL.